The subject of this entry is one T cell receptor beta chain. This entry is derived from a study of cytomegalovirus exposure and HLA in healthy donors. In germline, CDR1 is KGHSH, CDR2 LQKENI. The CDR3 is made up of 14 amino acids. V gave up 6 bases and J gave up 0 bases, with 11 bases separating them. The study ran its PCR with 60 Vbeta and 13 Jbeta primers. Repertoires were generated with immunoSEQ multiplex PCR, while TCRdb's copy carries only in-frame clones and drops some. This table lists around 140,000 clones. This rearrangement joins TRBV18 to TRBJ1-1, with D hard to call. This TCR derives from a woman in her forties in good health and CMV-seronegative. The material sequenced was PBMCs. CDR3 bases: TGTGCCAGCTCGCCAAACAGTGTGAACACTGAAGCTTTCTTT. Protein: CASSPNSVNTEAFF. Variable domain in full (rest from reference TRBV18 and TRBJ1-1): NAGVMQNPRHLVRRRGQEARLRCSPMKGHSHVYWYRQLPEEGLKFMVYLQKENIIDESGMPKERFSAEFPKEGPSILRIQQVVRGDSAAYFCASSPNSVNTEAFFGQGTRLTVV.